This T cell receptor beta chain was retrieved from a study of breast tumors, draining lymph nodes, adjacent tissues. Regarding this clonotype: Its antigen remains unidentified. This may arise from a read error, as a much more abundant clone is one base away.

V lost 7 bases and J 1 base, leaving 4 bases between the germline ends. This CDR3 comprises 11 residues. Germline CDR1 reads SNHLY; CDR2 reads FYNNEI. Each CDR3 protein gets one entry after TCRdb re-called the multiplex PCR reads with MiXCR. Of about 89,000 distinct CDR3 sequences listed, approximately 28% were seen once; the top ten hold around 8.1%. The study, taken as a whole, reports: Most tumor T cells seemingly derive from lymph node, then expand in tumor. Tumor T cell lymph node origin was a supported hypothesis, not proven.

Breast cancer patients provided tissue from their axillary draining lymph nodes. The specimen was axillary lymph node tissue. The V gene is TRBV2, the J gene TRBJ1-1; D remains ambiguous. The sequence came from a female donor with breast cancer. Some clones in this sample may be carry-over from other donors' samples. In nucleotides, the CDR3 is TGTGCCAGCATTCAGAACACTGAAGCTTTCTTT. Residues: CASIQNTEAFF.